Shown below are 6 T cell receptor beta chains from a single sample sequenced in a study of regulatory T cells in long-lasting Graves disease. Researchers made TCR beta libraries by using iRepertoire HTBI primers and running Arm-PCR on CDR3 regions. In TCRdb, the multiplex PCR reads were re-called with MiXCR into one record per CDR3 protein. The sample includes approximately 500,000 distinct CDR3 sequences, about 22% of them seen just once. Time point reported: persistent/refractory GD, antithyroid drugs over 5 years with positive TRAb. After RNA was extracted from PBMCs, the TCR library was made from it. This specimen was peripheral blood mononuclear cells (PBMCs), taken when the disease was refractory, from a patient treated with antithyroid drugs. These receptors all stem from a female donor with Graves disease.

As for this clonotype: Being one base from a much bigger clone, this may be a read error. V and J are TRBV29-1 and TRBJ2-7; D remains unclear. This CDR3 has 12 residues. Germline V CDR1 and CDR2: SQVTM, ANQGSEA. CDR3 amino acids: CSVGSVSHEQYF. CDR3 nucleotide sequence: TGCAGCGTTGGTTCGGTCTCCCACGAGCAGTACTTC.

V gene TRBV24-1 combines with J gene TRBJ1-1, with 7 bases identical to TRBD1. Germline loops: CDR1 KGHDR, CDR2 SFDVKD. V shed 4 bases, J shed 0 bases, and the junction held 10 bases outside the gene matches. The CDR3 sequence is 17 residues long. CDR3 protein: CATSDYDRAGVNTEAFF. The CDR3 DNA is TGTGCCACCAGTGACTACGACAGGGCAGGGGTGAACACTGAAGCTTTCTTT.

The chain is built from TRBV7-2 and TRBJ1-2; TRBD1 might be the D (5 bases). From germline, CDR1 is SGHTA and CDR2 FQGNSA. Trimming took 8 bases from V and 3 from J, leaving 13 bases between them. This CDR3 is built from 13 residues. The CDR3 protein is CASDWGGDYGYTF. Written as DNA, the CDR3 is TGTGCCAGCGATTGGGGAGGGGACTATGGCTACACCTTC.

The table lists this clonotype with many counts. This rearrangement joins TRBV12-3 or TRBV12-4 to TRBJ1-6; D perhaps matches TRBD1 (6 bases). The V end was cut by 7 bases, the J end by 4 bases, with 11 bases between. The CDR3 consists of 14 residues. The CDR3 DNA reads as TGTGCCAGCAACTCTCAGGGGTATAATTCACCCCTCCACTTT. It is translated as CASNSQGYNSPLHF.

This clonotype was counted a few times. The chain carries TRBV20-1 and TRBJ2-4; D perhaps matches TRBD1 (8 bases). Looked up from germline, CDR1 is DFQATT and CDR2 is SNEGSKA (reference sequence). This CDR3 has 18 residues. V dropped 6 bases and J dropped 7 bases, with 31 bases sitting between them. CDR3 loop: CSAPRGRDRSWGGNIQYF. The DNA for the CDR3 is TGCAGTGCCCCCCGGGGGCGGGACAGGAGCTGGGGAGGGAACATTCAGTACTTC.

The sample holds many counts of this clonotype. The J gene is TRBJ2-5, the V gene TRBV7-9; 11 bases agree with TRBD1. The J segment lost 3 bases and the V segment lost 0 bases, leaving 3 bases of the junction unmatched. Germline CDR1 reads SEHNR; CDR2 reads FQNEAQ (reference sequence). The CDR3 sequence is 16 residues long. In DNA, the CDR3 is TGTGCCAGCAGCTTAGCGGACAGGGGGCAGGAAGAGACCCAGTACTTC. Translation: CASSLADRGQEETQYF.